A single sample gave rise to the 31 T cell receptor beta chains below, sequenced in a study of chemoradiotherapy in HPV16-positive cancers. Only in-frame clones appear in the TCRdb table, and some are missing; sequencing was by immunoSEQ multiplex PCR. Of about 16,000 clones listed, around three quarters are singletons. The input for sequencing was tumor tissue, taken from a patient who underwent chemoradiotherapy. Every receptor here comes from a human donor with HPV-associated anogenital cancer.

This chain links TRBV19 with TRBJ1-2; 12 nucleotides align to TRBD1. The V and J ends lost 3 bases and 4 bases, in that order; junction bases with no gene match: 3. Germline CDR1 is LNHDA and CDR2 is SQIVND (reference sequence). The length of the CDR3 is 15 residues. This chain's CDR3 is CASSMGTGGIYGYTF. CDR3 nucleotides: TGTGCCAGTAGTATGGGGACAGGGGGCATCTATGGCTACACCTTC.

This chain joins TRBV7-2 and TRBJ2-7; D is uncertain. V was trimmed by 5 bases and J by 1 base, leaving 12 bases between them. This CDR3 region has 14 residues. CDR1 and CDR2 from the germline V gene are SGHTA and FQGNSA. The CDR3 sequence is CASSEQPVSYEQYF. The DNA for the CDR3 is TGTGCCAGCAGCGAACAGCCAGTGTCCTACGAGCAGTACTTC.

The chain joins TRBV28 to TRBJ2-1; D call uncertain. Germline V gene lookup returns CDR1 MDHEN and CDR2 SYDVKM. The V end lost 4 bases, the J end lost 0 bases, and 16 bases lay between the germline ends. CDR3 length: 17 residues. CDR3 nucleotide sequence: TGTGCCAGCAGTTCAGGTCCCAGGCAGAGCTCCTACAATGAGCAGTTCTTC. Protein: CASSSGPRQSSYNEQFF.

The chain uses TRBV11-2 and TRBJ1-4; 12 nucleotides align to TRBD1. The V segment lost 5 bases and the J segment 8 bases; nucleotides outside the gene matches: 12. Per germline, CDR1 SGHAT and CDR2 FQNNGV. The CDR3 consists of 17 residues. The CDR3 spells CASSARDRGPTGEKLFF. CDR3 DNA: TGTGCCAGCAGCGCCCGGGACAGGGGGCCCACGGGGGAAAAACTGTTTTTT.

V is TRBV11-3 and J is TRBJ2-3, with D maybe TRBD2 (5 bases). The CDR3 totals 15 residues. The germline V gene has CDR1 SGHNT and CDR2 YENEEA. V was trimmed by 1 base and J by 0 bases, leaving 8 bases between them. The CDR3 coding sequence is TGTGCCAGCAGCTTAGGGAGCGGAAGCACAGATACGCAGTATTTT. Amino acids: CASSLGSGSTDTQYF.

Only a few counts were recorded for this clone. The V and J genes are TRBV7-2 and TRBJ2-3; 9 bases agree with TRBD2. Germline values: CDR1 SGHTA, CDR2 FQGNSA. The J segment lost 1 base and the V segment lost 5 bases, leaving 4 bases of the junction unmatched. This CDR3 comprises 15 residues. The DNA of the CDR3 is TGTGCCAGCAGCCGTGGGACTAGCCGCACAGATACGCAGTATTTT. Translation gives CASSRGTSRTDTQYF.

CDR3 DNA sequence: TGTGCCAGCAGTTACTCCCAGGGCGGCCACGAGCAGTACTTC. Its protein product is CASSYSQGGHEQYF. The V gene is TRBV6-6, the J gene TRBJ2-5, with D perhaps TRBD1 (5 bases). The better agreement between TRBJ2-7 and the DNA end casts doubt on the J call. CDR1 is MNHNY, CDR2 SVGAGI, per germline (reference sequence). The length of the CDR3 is 14 residues.

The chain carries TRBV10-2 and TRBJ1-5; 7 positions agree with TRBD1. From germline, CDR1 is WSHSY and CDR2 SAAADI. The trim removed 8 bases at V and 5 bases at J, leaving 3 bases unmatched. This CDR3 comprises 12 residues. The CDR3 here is CASGDSYQPQHF. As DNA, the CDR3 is TGCGCCAGCGGGGACAGCTATCAGCCCCAGCATTTT.

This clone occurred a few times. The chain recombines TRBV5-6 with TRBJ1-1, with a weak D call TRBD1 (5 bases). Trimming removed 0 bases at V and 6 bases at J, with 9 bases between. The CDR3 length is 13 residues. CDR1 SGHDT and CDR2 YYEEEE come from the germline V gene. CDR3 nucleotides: TGTGCCAGCAGCTTGGCCGCGGGGGCTGAAGCTTTCTTT. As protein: CASSLAAGAEAFF. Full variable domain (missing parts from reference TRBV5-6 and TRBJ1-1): DAGVTQSPTHLIKTRGQQVTLRCSPKSGHDTVSWYQQALGQGPQFIFQYYEEEERQRGNFPDRFSGHQFPNYSSELNVNALLLGDSALYLCASSLAAGAEAFFGQGTRLTVV.

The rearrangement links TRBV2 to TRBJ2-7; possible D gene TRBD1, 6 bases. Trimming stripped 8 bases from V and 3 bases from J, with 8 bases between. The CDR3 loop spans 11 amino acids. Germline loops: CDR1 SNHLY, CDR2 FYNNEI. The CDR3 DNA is TGTGCCAGCGGACAGTACTACGAGCAGTACTTC. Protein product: CASGQYYEQYF. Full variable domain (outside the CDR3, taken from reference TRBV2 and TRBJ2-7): EPEVTQTPSHQVTQMGQEVILRCVPISNHLYFYWYRQILGQKVEFLVSFYNNEISEKSEIFDDQFSVERPDGSNFTLKIRSTKLEDSAMYFCASGQYYEQYFGPGTRLTVT.

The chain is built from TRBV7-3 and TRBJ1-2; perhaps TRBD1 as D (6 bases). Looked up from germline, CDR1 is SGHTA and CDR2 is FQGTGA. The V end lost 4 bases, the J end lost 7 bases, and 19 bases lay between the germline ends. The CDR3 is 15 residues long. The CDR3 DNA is TGTGCCAGCAGCTCCACCGCGGGGGGCGCGGGTGGCTACACCTTC. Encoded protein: CASSSTAGGAGGYTF. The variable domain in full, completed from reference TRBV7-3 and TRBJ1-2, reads GAGVSQTPSNKVTEKGKYVELRCDPISGHTALYWYRQSLGQGPEFLIYFQGTGAADDSGLPNDRFFAVRPEGSVSTLKIQRTERGDSAVYLCASSSTAGGAGGYTFGSGTRLTVV.

The CDR3 DNA follows: TGTGCCAGCAGCCTGTTCAGGGACACCGGGGAGCTGTTTTTT. This codes for CASSLFRDTGELFF. This chain connects TRBV11-2 to TRBJ2-2; D perhaps matches TRBD1 (5 bases). The CDR3 loop spans 14 amino acids. Per germline, CDR1 SGHAT and CDR2 FQNNGV. Trimming took 5 bases from V and 3 from J, leaving 10 bases between them.

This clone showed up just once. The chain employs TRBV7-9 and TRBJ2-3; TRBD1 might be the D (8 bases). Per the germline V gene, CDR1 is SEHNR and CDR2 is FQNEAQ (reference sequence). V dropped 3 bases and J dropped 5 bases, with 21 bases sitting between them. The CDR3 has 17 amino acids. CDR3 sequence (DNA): TGTGCCAGCAGCTTGGGGGGGACAGGACGGTTTGGAGATACGCAGTATTTT. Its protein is CASSLGGTGRFGDTQYF.

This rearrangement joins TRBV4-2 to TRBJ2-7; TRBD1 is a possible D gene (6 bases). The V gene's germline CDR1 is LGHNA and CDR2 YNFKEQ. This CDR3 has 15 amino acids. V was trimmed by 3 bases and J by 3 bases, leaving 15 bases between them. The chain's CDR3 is CASSHTGSTNYEQYF. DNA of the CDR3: TGTGCCAGCAGCCATACAGGGAGTACAAACTACGAGCAGTACTTC.

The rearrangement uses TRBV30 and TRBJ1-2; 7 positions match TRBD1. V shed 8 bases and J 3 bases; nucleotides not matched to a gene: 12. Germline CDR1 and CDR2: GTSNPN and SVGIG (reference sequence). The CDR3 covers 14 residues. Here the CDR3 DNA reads TGTGCCGGCCCCCGACAGGGCAACTACTATGGCTACACCTTC. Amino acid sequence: CAGPRQGNYYGYTF.

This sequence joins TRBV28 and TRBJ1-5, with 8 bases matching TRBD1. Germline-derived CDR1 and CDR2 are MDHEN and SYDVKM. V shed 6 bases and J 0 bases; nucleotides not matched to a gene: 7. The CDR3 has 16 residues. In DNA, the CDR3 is TGTGCCAGCAGCGGACAGGGCATTTATAGCAATCAGCCCCAGCATTTT. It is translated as CASSGQGIYSNQPQHF.

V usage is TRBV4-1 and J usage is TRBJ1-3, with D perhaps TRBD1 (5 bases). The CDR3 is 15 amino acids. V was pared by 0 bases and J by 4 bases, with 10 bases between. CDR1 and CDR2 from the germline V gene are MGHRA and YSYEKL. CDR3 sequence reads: CASSQDAGSGNTIYF. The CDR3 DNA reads TGCGCCAGCAGCCAAGACGCAGGGTCCGGAAACACCATATATTTT.

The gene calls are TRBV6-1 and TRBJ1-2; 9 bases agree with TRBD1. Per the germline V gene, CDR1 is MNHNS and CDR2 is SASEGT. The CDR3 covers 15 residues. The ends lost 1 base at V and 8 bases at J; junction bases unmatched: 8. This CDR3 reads CASSEVNRGLGGYTF. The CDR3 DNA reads TGTGCCAGCAGTGAAGTGAACAGGGGGCTGGGAGGCTACACCTTC.

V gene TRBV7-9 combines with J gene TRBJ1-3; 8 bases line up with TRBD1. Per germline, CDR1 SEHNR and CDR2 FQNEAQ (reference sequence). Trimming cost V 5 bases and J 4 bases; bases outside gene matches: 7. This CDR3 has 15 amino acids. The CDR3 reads CASSHSDRVGNTIYF. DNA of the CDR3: TGTGCCAGCAGCCACTCGGACAGGGTGGGAAACACCATATATTTT.

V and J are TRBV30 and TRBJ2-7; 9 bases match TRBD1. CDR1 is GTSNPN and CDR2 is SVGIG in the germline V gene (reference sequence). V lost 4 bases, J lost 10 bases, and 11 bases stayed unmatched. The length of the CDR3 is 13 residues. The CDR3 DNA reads TGTGCCTGGAATACCGGGACAGGGACTTTTCAGTACTTC. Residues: CAWNTGTGTFQYF.

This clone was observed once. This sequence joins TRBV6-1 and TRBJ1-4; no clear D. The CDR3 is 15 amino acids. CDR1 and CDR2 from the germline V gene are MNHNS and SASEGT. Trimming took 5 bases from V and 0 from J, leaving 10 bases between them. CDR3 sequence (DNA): TGTGCCAGCAGTCTTCGGATGGCAACTAATGAAAAACTGTTTTTT. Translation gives CASSLRMATNEKLFF.

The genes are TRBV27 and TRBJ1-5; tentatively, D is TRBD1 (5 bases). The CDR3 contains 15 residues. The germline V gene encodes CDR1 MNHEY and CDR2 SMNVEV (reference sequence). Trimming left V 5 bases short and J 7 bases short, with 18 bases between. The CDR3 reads CASSPRGGEGQPQHF. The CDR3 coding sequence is TGTGCCAGCAGTCCCCGAGGAGGGGAGGGACAGCCCCAGCATTTT.

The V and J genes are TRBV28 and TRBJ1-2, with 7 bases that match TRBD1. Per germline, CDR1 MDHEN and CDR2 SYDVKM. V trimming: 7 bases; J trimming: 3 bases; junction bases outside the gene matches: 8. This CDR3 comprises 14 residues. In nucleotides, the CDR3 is TGTGCCAGCACCTCCGGGACAGCCGACTATGGCTACACCTTC. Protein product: CASTSGTADYGYTF.

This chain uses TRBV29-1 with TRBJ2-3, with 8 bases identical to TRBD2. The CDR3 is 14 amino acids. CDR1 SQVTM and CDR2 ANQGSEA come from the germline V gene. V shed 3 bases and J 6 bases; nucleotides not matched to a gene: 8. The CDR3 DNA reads TGCAGCGTTGACCTTTCGGGAGGGGGGGATACGCAGTATTTT. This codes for CSVDLSGGGDTQYF.

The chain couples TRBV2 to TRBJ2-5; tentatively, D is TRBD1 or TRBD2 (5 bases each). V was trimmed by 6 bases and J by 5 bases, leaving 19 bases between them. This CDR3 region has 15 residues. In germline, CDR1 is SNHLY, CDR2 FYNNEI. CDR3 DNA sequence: TGTGCCAGCAGCCGGGACCAAGGGCCCGAGGAGACCCAGTACTTC. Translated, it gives CASSRDQGPEETQYF.

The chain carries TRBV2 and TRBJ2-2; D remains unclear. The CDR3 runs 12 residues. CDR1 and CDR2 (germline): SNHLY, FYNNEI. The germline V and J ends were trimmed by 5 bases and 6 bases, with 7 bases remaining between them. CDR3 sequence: CASSRTSGELFF. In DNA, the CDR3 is TGTGCCAGCAGTCGGACCTCCGGGGAGCTGTTTTTT.

The CDR3 reads CASSFGTGEQFF. CDR3 bases: TGTGCCAGCAGTTTCGGGACAGGGGAGCAGTTCTTC. The J gene is TRBJ2-1, the V gene TRBV27, with TRBD1 matching 9 bases. V shed 3 bases and J 10 bases; nucleotides not matched to a gene: 1. The CDR3 covers 12 residues. Germline loops: CDR1 MNHEY, CDR2 SMNVEV (reference sequence).

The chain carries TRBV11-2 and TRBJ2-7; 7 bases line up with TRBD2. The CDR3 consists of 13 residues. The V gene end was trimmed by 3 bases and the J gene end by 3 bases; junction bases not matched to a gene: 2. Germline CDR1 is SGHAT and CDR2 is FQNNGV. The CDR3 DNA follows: TGTGCCAGCAGCTTCAGCGGGGACTACGAGCAGTACTTC. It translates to CASSFSGDYEQYF.

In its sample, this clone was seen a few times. The chain's CDR3 is CASSPTRADTDTQYF. The DNA of the CDR3 is TGTGCCAGCTCACCAACCAGGGCCGACACAGATACGCAGTATTTT. J is TRBJ2-3 and V is TRBV18; TRBD1 is a possible D gene (5 bases). CDR3 size: 15 residues. The germline V gene has CDR1 KGHSH and CDR2 LQKENI. V dropped 2 bases and J dropped 2 bases, with 11 bases sitting between them.

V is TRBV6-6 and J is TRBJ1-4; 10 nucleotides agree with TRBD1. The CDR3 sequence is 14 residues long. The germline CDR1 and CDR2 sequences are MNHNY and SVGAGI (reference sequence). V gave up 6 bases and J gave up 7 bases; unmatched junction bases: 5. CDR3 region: CASRRGQGIEKLFF. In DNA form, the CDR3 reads TGTGCCAGCAGGCGGGGACAGGGGATTGAAAAACTGTTTTTT.

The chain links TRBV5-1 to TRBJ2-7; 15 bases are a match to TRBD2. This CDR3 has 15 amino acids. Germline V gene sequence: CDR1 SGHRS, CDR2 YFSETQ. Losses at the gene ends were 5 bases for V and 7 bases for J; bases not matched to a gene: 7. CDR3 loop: CASSSLGLAGGEQYF. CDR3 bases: TGCGCCAGCAGTTCTCTCGGACTAGCGGGAGGGGAGCAGTACTTC.